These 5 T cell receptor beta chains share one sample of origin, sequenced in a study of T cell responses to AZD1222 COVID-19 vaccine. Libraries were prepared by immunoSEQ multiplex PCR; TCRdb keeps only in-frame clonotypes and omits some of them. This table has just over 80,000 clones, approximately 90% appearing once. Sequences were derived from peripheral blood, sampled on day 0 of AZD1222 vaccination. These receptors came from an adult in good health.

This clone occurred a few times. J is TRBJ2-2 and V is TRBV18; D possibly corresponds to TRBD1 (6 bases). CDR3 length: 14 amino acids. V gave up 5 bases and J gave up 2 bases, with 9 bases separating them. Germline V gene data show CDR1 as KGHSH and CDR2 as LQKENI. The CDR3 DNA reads TGTGCCAGCTCAACAGGGCCAAACACCGGGGAGCTGTTTTTT. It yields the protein CASSTGPNTGELFF.

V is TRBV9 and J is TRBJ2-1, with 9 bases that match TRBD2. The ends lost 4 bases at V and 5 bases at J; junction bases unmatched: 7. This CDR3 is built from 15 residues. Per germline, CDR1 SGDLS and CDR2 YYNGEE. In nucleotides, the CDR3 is TGTGCCAGCAGCCGAGGGCTAGCGGGGCACAATGAGCAGTTCTTC. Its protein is CASSRGLAGHNEQFF.

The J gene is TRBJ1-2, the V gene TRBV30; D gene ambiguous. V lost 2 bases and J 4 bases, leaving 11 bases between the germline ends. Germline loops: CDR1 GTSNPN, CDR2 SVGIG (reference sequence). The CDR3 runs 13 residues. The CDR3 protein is CAWSPSSIYGYTF. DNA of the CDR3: TGTGCCTGGAGTCCAAGTTCCATCTATGGCTACACCTTC.

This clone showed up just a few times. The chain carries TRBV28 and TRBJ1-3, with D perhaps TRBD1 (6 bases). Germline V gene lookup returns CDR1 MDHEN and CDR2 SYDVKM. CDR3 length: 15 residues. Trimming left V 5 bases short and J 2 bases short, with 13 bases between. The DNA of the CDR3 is TGTGCCAGCAGTGCCCCGGGGGCTGCTGGAAACACCATATATTTT. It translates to CASSAPGAAGNTIYF.

This CDR3 is CASSEGFTPYGYTF. CDR3 in DNA: TGTGCCAGCAGTGAGGGGTTCACACCCTATGGCTACACCTTC. V gene TRBV27 combines with J gene TRBJ1-2; maybe TRBD1 (5 bases). CDR1 and CDR2 from the germline V gene are MNHEY and SMNVEV (reference sequence). Between the trimmed V and J ends, which lost 5 bases and 4 bases, there was a span of 14 bases. The CDR3 covers 14 residues.